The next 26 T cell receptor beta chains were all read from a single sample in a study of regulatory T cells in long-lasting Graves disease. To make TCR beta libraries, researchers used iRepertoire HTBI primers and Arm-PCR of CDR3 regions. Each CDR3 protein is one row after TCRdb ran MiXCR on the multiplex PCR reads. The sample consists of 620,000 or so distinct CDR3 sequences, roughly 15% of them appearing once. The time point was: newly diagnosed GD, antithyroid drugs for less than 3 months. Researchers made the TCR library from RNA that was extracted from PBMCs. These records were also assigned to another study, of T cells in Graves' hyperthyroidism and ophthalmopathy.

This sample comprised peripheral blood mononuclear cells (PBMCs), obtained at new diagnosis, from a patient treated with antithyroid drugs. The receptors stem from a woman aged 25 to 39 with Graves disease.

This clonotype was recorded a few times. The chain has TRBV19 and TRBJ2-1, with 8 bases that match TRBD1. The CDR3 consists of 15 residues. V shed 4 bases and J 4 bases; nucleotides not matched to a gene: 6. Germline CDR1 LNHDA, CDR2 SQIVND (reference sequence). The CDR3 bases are TGTGCCAGTAGTACTGACCGGGACAGGTACAATGAGCAGTTCTTC. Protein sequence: CASSTDRDRYNEQFF.

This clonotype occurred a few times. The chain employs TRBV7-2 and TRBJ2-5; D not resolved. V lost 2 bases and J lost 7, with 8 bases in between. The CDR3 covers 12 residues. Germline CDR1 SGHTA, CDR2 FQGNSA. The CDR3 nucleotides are TGTGCCAGCAGCTTATTAACTCCGACCCAGTACTTC. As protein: CASSLLTPTQYF. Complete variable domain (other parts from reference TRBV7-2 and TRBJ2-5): GAGVSQSPSNKVTEKGKDVELRCDPISGHTALYWYRQSLGQGLEFLIYFQGNSAPDKSGLPSDRFSAERTGGSVSTLTIQRTQQEDSAVYLCASSLLTPTQYFGPGTRLLVL.

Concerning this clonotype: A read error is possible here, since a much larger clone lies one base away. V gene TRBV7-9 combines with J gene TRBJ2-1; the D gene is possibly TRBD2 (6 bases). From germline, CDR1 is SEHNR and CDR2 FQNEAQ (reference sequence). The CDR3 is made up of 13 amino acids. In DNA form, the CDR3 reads TGTGCCAGCAGCTTAGGCGGGGAAATTAGGTGGCTCTTC. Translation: CASSLGGEIRWLF.

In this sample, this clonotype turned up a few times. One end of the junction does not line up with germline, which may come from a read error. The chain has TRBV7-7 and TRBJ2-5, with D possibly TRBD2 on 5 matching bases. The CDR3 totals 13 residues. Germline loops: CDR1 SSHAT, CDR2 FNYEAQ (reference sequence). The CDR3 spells CASSLVPGETQYF. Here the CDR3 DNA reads TGTGCTAGCAGCTTGGTCCCGGGGGAGACCCAGTACTTC.

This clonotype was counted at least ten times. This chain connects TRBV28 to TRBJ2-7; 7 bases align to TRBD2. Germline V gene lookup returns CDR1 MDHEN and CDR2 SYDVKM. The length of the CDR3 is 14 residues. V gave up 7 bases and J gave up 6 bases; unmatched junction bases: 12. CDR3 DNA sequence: TGTGCCAGCACAACGGGCGGGAGTTTCGCCGAGCAGTACTTC. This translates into CASTTGGSFAEQYF.

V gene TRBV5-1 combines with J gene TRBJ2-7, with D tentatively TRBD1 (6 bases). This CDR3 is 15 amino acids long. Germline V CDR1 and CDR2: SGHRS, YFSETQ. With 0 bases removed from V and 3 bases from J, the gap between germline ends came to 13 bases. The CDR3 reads CASSLVDRWDYEQYF. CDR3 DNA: TGCGCCAGCAGCTTGGTCGACAGGTGGGACTACGAGCAGTACTTC.

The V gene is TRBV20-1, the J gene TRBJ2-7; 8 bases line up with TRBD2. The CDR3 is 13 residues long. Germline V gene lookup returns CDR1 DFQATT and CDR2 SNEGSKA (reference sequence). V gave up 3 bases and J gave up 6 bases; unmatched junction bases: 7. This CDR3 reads CSASAGGRFEQYF. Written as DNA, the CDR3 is TGCAGTGCTAGCGCGGGAGGTCGATTCGAGCAGTACTTC.

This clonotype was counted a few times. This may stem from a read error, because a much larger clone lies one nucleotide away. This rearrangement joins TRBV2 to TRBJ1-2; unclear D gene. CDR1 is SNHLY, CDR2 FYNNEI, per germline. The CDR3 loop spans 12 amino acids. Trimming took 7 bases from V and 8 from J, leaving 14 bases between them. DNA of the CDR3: TGTGCCAGCAATGAGTTCCGCACCGGCTACACCTTC. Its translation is CASNEFRTGYTF.

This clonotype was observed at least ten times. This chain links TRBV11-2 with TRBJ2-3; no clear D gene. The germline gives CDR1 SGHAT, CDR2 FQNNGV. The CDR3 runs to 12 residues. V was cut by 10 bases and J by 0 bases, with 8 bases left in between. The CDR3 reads CATRVSTDTQYF. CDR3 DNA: TGTGCCACCCGGGTTAGCACAGATACGCAGTATTTT.

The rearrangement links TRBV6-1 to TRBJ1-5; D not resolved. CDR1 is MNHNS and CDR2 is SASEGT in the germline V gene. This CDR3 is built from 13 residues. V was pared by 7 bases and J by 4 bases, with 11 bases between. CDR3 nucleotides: TGTGCCAGCATCGTCGGGCCTAATCAGCCCCAGCATTTT. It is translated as CASIVGPNQPQHF.

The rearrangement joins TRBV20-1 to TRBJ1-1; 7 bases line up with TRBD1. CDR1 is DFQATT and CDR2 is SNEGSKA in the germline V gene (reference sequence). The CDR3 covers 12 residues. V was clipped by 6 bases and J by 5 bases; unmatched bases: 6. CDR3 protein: CSAERQGTEAFF. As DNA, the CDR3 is TGCAGTGCCGAAAGACAGGGTACTGAAGCTTTCTTT.

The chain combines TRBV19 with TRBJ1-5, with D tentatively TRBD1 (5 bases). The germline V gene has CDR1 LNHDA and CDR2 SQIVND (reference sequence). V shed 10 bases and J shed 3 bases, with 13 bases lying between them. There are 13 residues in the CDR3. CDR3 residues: CATSGKFNQPQHF. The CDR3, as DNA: TGTGCCACCTCAGGGAAGTTCAATCAGCCCCAGCATTTT. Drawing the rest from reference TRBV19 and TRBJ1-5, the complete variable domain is DGGITQSPKYLFRKEGQNVTLSCEQNLNHDAMYWYRQDPGQGLRLIYYSQIVNDFQKGDIAEGYSVSREKKESFPLTVTSAQKNPTAFYLCATSGKFNQPQHFGDGTRLSIL.

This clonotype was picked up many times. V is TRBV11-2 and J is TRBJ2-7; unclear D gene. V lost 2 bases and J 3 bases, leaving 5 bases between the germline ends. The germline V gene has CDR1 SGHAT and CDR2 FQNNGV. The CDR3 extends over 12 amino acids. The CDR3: CASSLSLYEQYF. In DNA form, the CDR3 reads TGTGCCAGCAGCTTATCCCTCTACGAGCAGTACTTC.

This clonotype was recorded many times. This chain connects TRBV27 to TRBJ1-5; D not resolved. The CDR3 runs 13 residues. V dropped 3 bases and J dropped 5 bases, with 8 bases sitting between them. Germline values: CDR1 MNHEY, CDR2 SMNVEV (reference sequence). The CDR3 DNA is TGTGCCAGCAGTTTCGAACGATATCAGCCCCAGCATTTT. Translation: CASSFERYQPQHF.

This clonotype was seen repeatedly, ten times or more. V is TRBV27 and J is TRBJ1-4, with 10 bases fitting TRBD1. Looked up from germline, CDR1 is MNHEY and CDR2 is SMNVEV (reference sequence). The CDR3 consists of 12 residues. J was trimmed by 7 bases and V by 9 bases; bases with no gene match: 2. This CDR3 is CASRTGGEKLFF. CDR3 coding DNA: TGTGCCAGTCGGACAGGGGGTGAAAAACTGTTTTTT.

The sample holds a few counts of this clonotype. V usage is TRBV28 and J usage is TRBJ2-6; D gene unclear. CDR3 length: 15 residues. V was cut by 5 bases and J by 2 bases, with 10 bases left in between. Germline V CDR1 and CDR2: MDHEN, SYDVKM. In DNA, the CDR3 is TGTGCCAGCAGTGCCGCGGTTGCTGGGGCCAACGTCCTGACTTTC. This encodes CASSAAVAGANVLTF. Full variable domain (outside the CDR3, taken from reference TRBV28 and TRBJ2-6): DVKVTQSSRYLVKRTGEKVFLECVQDMDHENMFWYRQDPGLGLRLIYFSYDVKMKEKGDIPEGYSVSREKKERFSLILESASTNQTSMYLCASSAAVAGANVLTFGAGSRLTVL.

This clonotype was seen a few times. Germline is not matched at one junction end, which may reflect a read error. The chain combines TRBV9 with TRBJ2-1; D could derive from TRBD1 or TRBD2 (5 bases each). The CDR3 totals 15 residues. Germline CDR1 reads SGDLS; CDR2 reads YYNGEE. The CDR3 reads CASSDPGGTYNEQFF. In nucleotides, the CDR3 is TGCGCCAGCAGCGACCCTGGGGGTACCTACAATGAGCAGTTCTTC.

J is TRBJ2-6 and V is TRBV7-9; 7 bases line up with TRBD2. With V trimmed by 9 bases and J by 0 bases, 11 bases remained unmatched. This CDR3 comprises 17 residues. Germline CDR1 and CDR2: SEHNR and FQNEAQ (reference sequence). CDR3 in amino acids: CASLFWGGNSGANVLTF. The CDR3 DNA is TGTGCCAGTCTCTTTTGGGGAGGGAACTCTGGGGCCAACGTCCTGACTTTC.

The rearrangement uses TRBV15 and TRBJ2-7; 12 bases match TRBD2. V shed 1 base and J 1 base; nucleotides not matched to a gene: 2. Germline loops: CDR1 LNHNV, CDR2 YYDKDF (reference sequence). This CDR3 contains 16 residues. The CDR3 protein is CATSRGTSGTSYEQYF. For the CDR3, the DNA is TGTGCCACCAGCAGAGGGACTAGCGGGACTTCCTACGAGCAGTACTTC.

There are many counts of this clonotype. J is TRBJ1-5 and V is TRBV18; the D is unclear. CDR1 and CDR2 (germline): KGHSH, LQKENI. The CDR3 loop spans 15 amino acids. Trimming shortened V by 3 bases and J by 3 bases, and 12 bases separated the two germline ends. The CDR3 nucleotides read TGTGCCAGCTCACCCAATCCCCCCCCCAATCAGCCCCAGCATTTT. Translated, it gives CASSPNPPPNQPQHF.

CDR3 in DNA: TGTGCCAGCAGCCGGACTAGCGGGGACACAGATACGCAGTATTTT. It yields the protein CASSRTSGDTDTQYF. The J gene is TRBJ2-3, the V gene TRBV6-1; 12 nucleotides match TRBD2. V trimming: 6 bases; J trimming: 2 bases; junction bases outside the gene matches: 3. Germline V gives CDR1 MNHNS, CDR2 SASEGT. This CDR3 has 15 amino acids.

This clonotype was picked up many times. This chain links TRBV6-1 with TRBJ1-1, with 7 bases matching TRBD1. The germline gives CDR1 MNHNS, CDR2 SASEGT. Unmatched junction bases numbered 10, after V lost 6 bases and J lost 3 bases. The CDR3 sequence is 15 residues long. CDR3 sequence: CASSLNRGLDTEAFF. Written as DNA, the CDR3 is TGTGCCAGCAGCCTGAACAGGGGACTTGACACTGAAGCTTTCTTT.

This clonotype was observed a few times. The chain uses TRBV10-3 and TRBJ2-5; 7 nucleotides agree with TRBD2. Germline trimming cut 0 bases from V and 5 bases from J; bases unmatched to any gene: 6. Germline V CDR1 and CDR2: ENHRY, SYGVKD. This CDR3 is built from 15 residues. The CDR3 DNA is TGTGCCATCAGTGAGTCGAAAGCGGGAAGTGAGACCCAGTACTTC. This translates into CAISESKAGSETQYF.

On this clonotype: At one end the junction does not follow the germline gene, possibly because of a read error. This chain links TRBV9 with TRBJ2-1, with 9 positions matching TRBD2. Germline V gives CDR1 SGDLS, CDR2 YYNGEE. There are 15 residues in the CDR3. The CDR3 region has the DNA TGTGCCAGCAGTGTAGCGGGAGTTTTGGACAATGAGCAGTTCTTC. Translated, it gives CASSVAGVLDNEQFF.

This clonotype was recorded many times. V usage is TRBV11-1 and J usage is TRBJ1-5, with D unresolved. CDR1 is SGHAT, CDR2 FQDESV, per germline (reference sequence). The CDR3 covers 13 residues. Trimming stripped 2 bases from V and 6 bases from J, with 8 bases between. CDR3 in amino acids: CASSLWAGQPQHF. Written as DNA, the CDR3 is TGTGCCAGCAGCTTATGGGCGGGTCAGCCCCAGCATTTT.

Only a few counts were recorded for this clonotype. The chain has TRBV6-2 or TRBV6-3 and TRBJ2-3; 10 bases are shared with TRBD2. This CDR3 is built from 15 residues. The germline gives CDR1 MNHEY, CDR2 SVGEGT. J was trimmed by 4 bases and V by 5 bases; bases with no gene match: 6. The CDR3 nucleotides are TGTGCCAGCAGTACGCCCGGGACTAGCGCAGATACGCAGTATTTT. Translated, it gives CASSTPGTSADTQYF.